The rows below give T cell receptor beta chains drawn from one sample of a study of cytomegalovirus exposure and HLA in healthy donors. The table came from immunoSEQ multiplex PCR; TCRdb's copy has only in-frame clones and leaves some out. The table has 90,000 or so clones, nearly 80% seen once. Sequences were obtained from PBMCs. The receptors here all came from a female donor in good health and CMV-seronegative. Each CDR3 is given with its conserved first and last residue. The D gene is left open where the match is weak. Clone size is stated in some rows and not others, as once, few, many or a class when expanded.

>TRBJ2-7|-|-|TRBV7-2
TGTGCCAGCAGCTTAGGTGAGGGCTACGAGCAGTACTTC
CASSLGEGYEQYF
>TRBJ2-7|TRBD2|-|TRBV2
TGTGCCAGCAACGGGGGGAGCGTCTACGAGCAGTACTTC
CASNGGSVYEQYF
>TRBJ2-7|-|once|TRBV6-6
TGTGCCAGCAGTTACTCTGCCACACTAGGATCCTACGAGCAGTACTTC
CASSYSATLGSYEQYF
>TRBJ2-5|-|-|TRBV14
TGTGCCAGCAGTCAAGGGCCGAGGGAGACCCAGTACTTC
CASSQGPRETQYF
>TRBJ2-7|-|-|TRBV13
TGTGCCAGCAGCTTAGGCCTGGGACAAACATACTCCTACGAGCAGTACTTC
CASSLGLGQTYSYEQYF
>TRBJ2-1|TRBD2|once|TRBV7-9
TGTGCCAGCAGCTTAATGACTAGCGGGAGCAATGAGCAGTTCTTC
CASSLMTSGSNEQFF
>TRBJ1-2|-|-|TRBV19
TGTGCCAGTAGACGAGGACAATCTAACTATGGCTACACCTTC
CASRRGQSNYGYTF
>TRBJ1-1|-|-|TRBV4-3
TGCGCCAGCAACGACGGGGTGAACACTGAAGCTTTCTTT
CASNDGVNTEAFF
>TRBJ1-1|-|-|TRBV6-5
TGTGCCAGCAGTTACGCCTCAGGGGAAACTGAAGCTTTCTTT
CASSYASGETEAFF
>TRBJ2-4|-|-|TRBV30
TGTGCCTGGAGTATCGACAGAAACATTCAGTACTTC
CAWSIDRNIQYF
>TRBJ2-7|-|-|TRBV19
TGTGCCAGTACGCGATCTCTGAGCTCCTACGAGCAGTACTTC
CASTRSLSSYEQYF
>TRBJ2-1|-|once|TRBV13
TGTGCCAGCAGCTCTTGGAAGACTACGAATGAGCAGTTCTTC
CASSSWKTTNEQFF
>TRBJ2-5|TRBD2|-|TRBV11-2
TGTGCCAGCAGCTTAGACCGAACTAGCGGGGGCCCCCCCGGGACCCAGTACTTC
CASSLDRTSGGPPGTQYF
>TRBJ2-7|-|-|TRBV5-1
TGCGCCAGCAGCTTATCAAGGGGTGGCCACGAGCAGTACTTC
CASSLSRGGHEQYF
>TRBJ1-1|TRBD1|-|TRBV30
TGTGCCTGGATTATCGCAGGGGGCACTGAAGCTTTCTTT
CAWIIAGGTEAFF
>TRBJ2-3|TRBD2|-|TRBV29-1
TGCAGCTACACTAGCGGGGACACAGATACGCAGTATTTT
CSYTSGDTDTQYF
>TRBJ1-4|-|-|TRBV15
TGTGCCACCAGCAGAGAGAACCAGAATAATGAAAAACTGTTTTTT
CATSRENQNNEKLFF
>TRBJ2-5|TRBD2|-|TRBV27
TGTGCCAGCAGTCCCTCTTCGACTAGCGGCCCCGGAAAGGAAGAGACCCAGTACTTC
CASSPSSTSGPGKEETQYF
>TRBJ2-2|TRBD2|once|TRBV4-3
TGCGCCAGCAGCCAGGGGGGACTAGCGGGGGGACCGAACACCGGGGAGCTGTTTTTT
CASSQGGLAGGPNTGELFF
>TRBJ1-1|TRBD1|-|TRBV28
TGTGCCAGCAGTACCACAGGGGGCAACACTGAAGCTTTCTTT
CASSTTGGNTEAFF
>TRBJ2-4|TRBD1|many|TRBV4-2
TGTGCCAGCAGCCAGCGACAGGGGACGGACATTCAGTACTTC
CASSQRQGTDIQYF
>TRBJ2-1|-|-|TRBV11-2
TGTGCCAGCAGCCCGGCGGGGTTTTTCAAGTTCTTC
CASSPAGFFKFF
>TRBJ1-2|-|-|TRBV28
TGTGCCAGCAGTTACCAGGACTATGGCTACACCTTC
CASSYQDYGYTF
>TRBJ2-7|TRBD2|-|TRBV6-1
TGTGCCAGCAGTTCCGGGACTAGCGGACCTTACGAGCAGTACTTC
CASSSGTSGPYEQYF
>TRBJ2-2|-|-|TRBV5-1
TGCGCCAGCAGCATTAGCGGGAACACCGGGGAGCTGTTTTTT
CASSISGNTGELFF
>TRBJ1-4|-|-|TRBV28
TGTGCCAGCGCCGCGGGGGACGAAAAACTGTTTTTT
CASAAGDEKLFF
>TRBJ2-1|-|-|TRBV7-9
TGTGCCAGCAGCTTCGAGTCAGGGATCTCCTACAATGAGCAGTTCTTC
CASSFESGISYNEQFF
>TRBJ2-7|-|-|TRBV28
TGTGCCAGCAGTCGGGGAAATTACGAGCAGTACTTC
CASSRGNYEQYF
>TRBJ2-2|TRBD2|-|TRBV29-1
TGCAGCGTTGATTCCCCGGTAGCGGGGCAATACACCGGGGAGCTGTTTTTT
CSVDSPVAGQYTGELFF
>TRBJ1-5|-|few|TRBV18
TGTGCCAGCTCACCAGACAGGACGGGAAATCAGCCCCAGCATTTT
CASSPDRTGNQPQHF
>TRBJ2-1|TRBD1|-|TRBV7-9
TGTGCCAGCAGCTTAAACAGGGGGAGATTTTACGAGCAGTTCTTC
CASSLNRGRFYEQFF
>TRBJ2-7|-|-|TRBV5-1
TGCGCCAGCAGCCCTTCAGGGATGGTAGGGCAGTACTTC
CASSPSGMVGQYF
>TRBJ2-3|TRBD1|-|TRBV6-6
TGTGCCAGCAGGACAGGGGACACAGATACGCAGTATTTT
CASRTGDTDTQYF
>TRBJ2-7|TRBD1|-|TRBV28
TGTGCCAGCAATGGACAGGGGGCAGGTACGGGGTACGAGCAGTACTTC
CASNGQGAGTGYEQYF
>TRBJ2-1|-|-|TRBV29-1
TGCAGCGTTCCCGGGGGTCAATACAATGAGCAGTTCTTC
CSVPGGQYNEQFF
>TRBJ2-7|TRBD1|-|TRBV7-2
TGTGCCAGCAGCTACGGACAGGGGGCCGACGAGCAGTACTTC
CASSYGQGADEQYF
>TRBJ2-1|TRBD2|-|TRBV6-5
TGTGCCAGCACCCACCTAGCGGGAGGTGGAAATGAGCAGTTCTTC
CASTHLAGGGNEQFF
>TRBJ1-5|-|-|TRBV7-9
TGTGCCAGCAGCTTACCAGGGTTGAATCAGCCCCAGCATTTT
CASSLPGLNQPQHF
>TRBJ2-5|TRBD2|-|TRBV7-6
TGTGCCAGCAGCTTATACGGGGGGGAAGAGACCCAGTACTTC
CASSLYGGEETQYF
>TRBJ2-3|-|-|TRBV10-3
TGTGCCATCAGTGAAAAGGGGGTGACAGATACGCAGTATTTT
CAISEKGVTDTQYF
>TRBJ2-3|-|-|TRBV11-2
TGTGCCAGCAGCCCCCCGGCTAGCCACACAGATACGCAGTATTTT
CASSPPASHTDTQYF
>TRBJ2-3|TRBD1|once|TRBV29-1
TGCAGCGTTGAGAGGCAGGGGGCAGATACGCAGTATTTT
CSVERQGADTQYF
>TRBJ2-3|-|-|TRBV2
TGTGCCAGCAGTGAAAAAGGGCCGCGTAAGGGGGATACGCAGTATTTT
CASSEKGPRKGDTQYF
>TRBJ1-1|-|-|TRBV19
TGTGCCAGTAACCCGGGCCCGGGACATTCGTTT
CASNPGPGHSF
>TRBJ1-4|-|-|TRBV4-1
TGCGCCAGCAGCCAAGATAGGAGGCCTAATGAAAAACTGTTTTTT
CASSQDRRPNEKLFF
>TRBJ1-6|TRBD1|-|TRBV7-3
TGTGCCAGCAGCGAAACAGGGGGCGCATCACCCCTCCACTTT
CASSETGGASPLHF
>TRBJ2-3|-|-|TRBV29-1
TGCAGCGTTGAATCCGGGGAAGGCACAGATACGCAGTATTTT
CSVESGEGTDTQYF
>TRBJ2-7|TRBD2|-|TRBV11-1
TGTGCCAGCAGCTCCACTAGCGACTACGAGCAGTACTTC
CASSSTSDYEQYF
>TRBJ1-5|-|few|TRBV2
TGTGCCAGCAGGGGGGACTTCAATCAGCCCCAGCATTTT
CASRGDFNQPQHF
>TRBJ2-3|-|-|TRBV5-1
TGCGCCAGCAGCGAGGGTGCAGATACGCAGTATTTT
CASSEGADTQYF
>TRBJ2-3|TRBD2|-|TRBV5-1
TGCGCCAGCAGCCTCGGACTAGCGGGTGGGGCAGATACGCAGTATTTT
CASSLGLAGGADTQYF
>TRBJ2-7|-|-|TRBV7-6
TGTGCCAGCAGCTTAGAGGTAGGGGGGGACTACGAGCAGTACTTC
CASSLEVGGDYEQYF
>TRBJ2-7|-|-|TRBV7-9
TGTGCCAGCAGCTTAGCCGACGGGGTTCTTTGGGAGCAGTACTTC
CASSLADGVLWEQYF
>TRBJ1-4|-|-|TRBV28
TGTGCCACGATGGGGTGGGGGGTTCAAGGGAATGAAAAACTGTTTTTT
CATMGWGVQGNEKLFF
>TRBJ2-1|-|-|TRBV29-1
TGCATTACCAGGGGGCGGGAGAATGAGCAGTTCTTC
CITRGRENEQFF
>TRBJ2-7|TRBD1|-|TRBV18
TGTGCCAGCTCACCACCAGAGGGGGCGTCCTACGAGCAGTACTTC
CASSPPEGASYEQYF